Described below is a single T cell receptor (beta chain) sequence and its context. Original processing notes: Reference gene primer amplification gave nucleated cell count estimates. The repertoire was sequenced with immunoSEQ multiplex PCR; TCRdb's copy has only in-frame clones and lacks some. For V, J and clone size, that table is used; D and trimming come from the DNA. The profile covers 52,000 or so clones, with approximately 80% appearing a single time and around 20% taken by the ten largest. V was shortened by 0 bases and J by 4 bases, with 14 bases between the two germline ends. This CDR3 has 16 residues. Germline V gene data show CDR1 as MGHRA and CDR2 as YSYEKL. The sample originates from a study of blood T cell repertoires in COVID-19. Study details: The United States, Italy and Spain provided the acute and convalescent COVID-19 samples. PBMCs, B-cell-depleted T cells, or T cells provided the cDNA or gDNA that made up the material.

This clonotype was sampled from a man between 50 and 59 years old with active or convalescent COVID-19. Sequenced input: peripheral blood. The chain links TRBV4-1 to TRBJ2-3, with a tentative D call TRBD1 (5 bases). The CDR3 coding sequence is TGCGCCAGCAGCCAAGAATTCGGACCAGGGTCAGATACGCAGTATTTT. Its protein product is CASSQEFGPGSDTQYF.